This is a list of T cell receptor beta chains from one sample in a study of tumor-infiltrating lymphocytes in localized non-small cell lung cancer. The assay was immunoSEQ multiplex PCR, and TCRdb's table has in-frame clones only and misses some. The repertoire holds around 23,000 clones, with just under 75% as singletons. Sequenced sample: lung tumor tissue. These receptors were taken from a human donor with non-small cell lung cancer. CDR3s include the opening cysteine and the closing phenylalanine or tryptophan. D genes are given only for firm matches. Clone size is given for some rows only: seen once, a few or many times, or a class if the clone is expanded.

V	J	length	size	D	DNA	CDR3
TRBV7-2	TRBJ2-5	14	-	-	TGTGCCAGCAGCTCATCGAGGGGGGAAGAGACCCAGTACTTC	CASSSSRGEETQYF
TRBV10-1	TRBJ2-5	12	-	-	TGCGCCAGCAGTGCAGGGCAAGAGACCCAGTACTTC	CASSAGQETQYF
TRBV19	TRBJ2-1	15	-	TRBD2	TGTGCCAGTAGTATCCTAGCGGGGGGGAGTAATGAGCAGTTCTTC	CASSILAGGSNEQFF
TRBV5-8	TRBJ2-1	15	-	TRBD2	TGTGCCAGCAGCGGTAGCGGGGGAGGATTCGGTGAGCAGTTCTTC	CASSGSGGGFGEQFF
TRBV11-2	TRBJ1-1	12	-	-	TGTGCCAGCGAACAATCGGACAGAGAAGCTTTCTTT	CASEQSDREAFF
TRBV6-5	TRBJ1-5	13	-	-	TGTGCCAGCGGATCAACGCGCAATCAGCCCCAGCATTTT	CASGSTRNQPQHF
TRBV4-1	TRBJ1-1	17	-	-	TGCGCCAGCAGCCAAGAAACAGGGAGGATTCTGAACACTGAAGCTTTCTTT	CASSQETGRILNTEAFF
TRBV30	TRBJ1-5	12	few	TRBD1	TGTGCCTGGGACAGGGACGATCAGCCCCAGCATTTT	CAWDRDDQPQHF
TRBV4-3	TRBJ1-2	14	-	-	TGCGCCAGCAGCCAAGGCGCGGAAACCTATGGCTACACCTTC	CASSQGAETYGYTF
TRBV5-1	TRBJ2-1	16	few	-	TGCGCCAGCAGCCTTGGGGGCGAGAGCTCCTACAATGAGCAGTTCTTC	CASSLGGESSYNEQFF
TRBV5-1	TRBJ1-1	14	medium-sized	-	TGCGCCAGCAGCTTGACGGGTGGGGACACTGAAGCTTTCTTT	CASSLTGGDTEAFF
TRBV29-1	TRBJ2-1	14	once	TRBD2	TGCAGCGTTGAAATTAGCGGGGGATGGGATGAGCAGTTCTTC	CSVEISGGWDEQFF
TRBV2	TRBJ1-2	15	-	TRBD1	TGTGCCACCCAGGGGGGGACAGGTTCTAACTATGGCTACACCTTC	CATQGGTGSNYGYTF
TRBV2	TRBJ2-5	13	-	-	TGTGCCAGCAGTGAGGGGGCCCGGGAGACCCAGTACTTC	CASSEGARETQYF
TRBV7-2	TRBJ1-5	12	-	-	TGTGCCAGCAGCACGGATAGGGGGCCCCAGCATTTT	CASSTDRGPQHF
TRBV25-1	TRBJ2-5	16	-	TRBD1	TGTGCCAGCAGTGCCAGGGGGCGCGGCCCGTCAGAGACCCAGTACTTC	CASSARGRGPSETQYF
TRBV5-4	TRBJ1-1	14	-	-	TGTGCCAGCAGCGTAGGGGGACCCAACACTGAAGCTTTCTTT	CASSVGGPNTEAFF
TRBV5-1	TRBJ2-2	15	-	-	TGCGCCAGCAGTTCTGGGACGCAGGTCACCGGGGAGCTGTTTTTT	CASSSGTQVTGELFF
TRBV10-1	TRBJ2-7	15	medium-sized	TRBD1	TGCGCCAGCAGTGATGGGACAGGGCGGCCCTACGAGCAGTACTTC	CASSDGTGRPYEQYF
TRBV6-6	TRBJ1-6	14	-	-	TGTGCCAGCAGTTACCTAGGGGGGAATTCACCCCTCCACTTT	CASSYLGGNSPLHF
TRBV5-1	TRBJ2-5	17	-	TRBD1	TGCGCCAGCAGCTTGGAAAGTACAGGGGGCTTTGTCGAGACCCAGTACTTC	CASSLESTGGFVETQYF
TRBV28	TRBJ1-2	15	-	-	TGTGCCAGCAGTTCGTTGGGAACCACTAACTATGGCTACACCTTC	CASSSLGTTNYGYTF
TRBV10-3	TRBJ1-2	14	-	-	TGTGCCATCAGCGATAATTCAGCTAACTATGGCTACACCTTC	CAISDNSANYGYTF
TRBV2	TRBJ2-2	14	-	-	TGTGCCACCGAATATCGAGGAGTCACCGGGGAGCTGTTTTTT	CATEYRGVTGELFF
TRBV5-8	TRBJ1-6	12	-	-	TGTGCCAGCAGCTTCCAAGCGTCACCCCTCCACTTT	CASSFQASPLHF
TRBV7-2	TRBJ1-3	15	-	-	TGTGCCAGCAGCTGGACCATTGGCTCTGGAAACACCATATATTTT	CASSWTIGSGNTIYF
TRBV29-1	TRBJ1-2	14	-	-	TGCAGCGTTGTCGGGGGCACTGACCTCTATGGCTACACCTTC	CSVVGGTDLYGYTF
TRBV5-4	TRBJ1-2	14	-	-	TGTGCCAGCAGCTCTTCGACAGCGAACTATGGCTACACCTTC	CASSSSTANYGYTF
TRBV7-2	TRBJ2-3	14	-	-	TGTGCCAGCAGCTTAGCAGGGTTAGCAGATACGCAGTATTTT	CASSLAGLADTQYF
TRBV7-9	TRBJ2-3	15	-	-	TGTGCCAGCAATTCGGGATCTAGTGTCTCAGATACGCAGTATTTT	CASNSGSSVSDTQYF
TRBV28	TRBJ1-2	12	few	TRBD1	TGTGCCAGCAGGACAGGGGCGGGCGGCTACACCTTC	CASRTGAGGYTF